The TCR beta chain described here comes from a study of cytomegalovirus exposure and HLA in healthy donors. Comments on this clone: As yet, its antigen is unknown.

Broader study findings: Several of the most significant clusters appeared, in a later analysis, to be linked to common viral pathogens. A later analysis reportedly found that, within productive TCRs, an Asian-associated ancestry cluster had fewer N-insertions than the mean observed across the 666 donors.

V gave up 1 base and J gave up 7 bases; unmatched junction bases: 8. The CDR3 spans 16 residues. Germline CDR1 is MNHEY and CDR2 is SMNVEV (reference sequence). Both 60 Vbeta primers and 13 Jbeta primers went into the PCR. In the original processing: The count from a later analysis was tens of millions of unique TCR beta chains, some 10 million of them shared. Method: immunoSEQ multiplex PCR; TCRdb's copy keeps in-frame clones and lacks some. That table gives V, J and clone size, and the DNA gave D and trimming. This table has roughly 92,000 clones, 75% to 85% appearing once. This receptor was identified in a man between 50 and 59 years old in good health and CMV-seropositive. Input material: PBMCs. The chain combines TRBV27 with TRBJ2-1; the match to TRBD2 covers 9 bases. CDR3 region: CASSLYPSGIVNEQFF. CDR3 sequence (DNA): TGTGCCAGCAGTTTATACCCTAGCGGGATCGTTAATGAGCAGTTCTTC.